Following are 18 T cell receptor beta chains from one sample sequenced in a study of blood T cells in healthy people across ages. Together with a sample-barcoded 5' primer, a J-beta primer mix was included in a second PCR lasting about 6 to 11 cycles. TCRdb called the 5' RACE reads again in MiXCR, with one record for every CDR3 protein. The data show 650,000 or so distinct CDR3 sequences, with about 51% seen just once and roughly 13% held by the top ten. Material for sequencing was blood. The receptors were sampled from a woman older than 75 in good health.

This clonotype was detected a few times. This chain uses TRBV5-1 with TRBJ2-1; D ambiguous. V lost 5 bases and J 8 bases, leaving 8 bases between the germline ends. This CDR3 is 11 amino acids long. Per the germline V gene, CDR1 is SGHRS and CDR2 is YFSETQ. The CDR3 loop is CASSVDYEQFF. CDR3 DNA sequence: TGCGCCAGCAGTGTAGACTATGAGCAGTTCTTC.

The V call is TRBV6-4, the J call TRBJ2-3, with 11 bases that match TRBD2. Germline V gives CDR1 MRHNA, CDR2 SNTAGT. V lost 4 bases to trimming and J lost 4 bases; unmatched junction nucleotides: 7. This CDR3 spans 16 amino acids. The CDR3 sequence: CASSANSGRASDTQYF. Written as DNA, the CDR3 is TGTGCCAGCAGTGCCAATAGCGGGAGGGCCTCAGATACGCAGTATTTT.

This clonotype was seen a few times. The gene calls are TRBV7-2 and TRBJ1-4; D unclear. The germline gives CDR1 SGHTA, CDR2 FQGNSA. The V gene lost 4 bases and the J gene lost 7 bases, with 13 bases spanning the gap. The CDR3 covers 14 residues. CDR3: CASSSDGLGEKLFF. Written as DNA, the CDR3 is TGTGCCAGCAGCTCAGACGGGCTTGGTGAAAAACTGTTTTTT.

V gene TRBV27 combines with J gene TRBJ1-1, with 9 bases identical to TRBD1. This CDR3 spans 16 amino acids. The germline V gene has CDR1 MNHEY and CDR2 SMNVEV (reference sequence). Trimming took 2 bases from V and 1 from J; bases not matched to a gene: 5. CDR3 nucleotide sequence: TGTGCCAGCAGTTTACGGGGACAGGGTAAGAACACTGAAGCTTTCTTT. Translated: CASSLRGQGKNTEAFF.

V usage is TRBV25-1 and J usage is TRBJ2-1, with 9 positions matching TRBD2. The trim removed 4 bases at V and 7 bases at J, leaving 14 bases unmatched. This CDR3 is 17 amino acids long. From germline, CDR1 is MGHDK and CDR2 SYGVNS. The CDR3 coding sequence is TGTGCCAGCAGTGGACCAAGGGCTAGCGGGGTAGTTAATGAGCAGTTCTTC. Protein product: CASSGPRASGVVNEQFF.

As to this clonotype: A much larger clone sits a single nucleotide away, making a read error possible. The CDR3 sequence: CSVAGGQETQYF. In DNA, the CDR3 is TGCAGCGTTGCCGGGGGCCAAGAGACCCAGTACTTC. The V gene is TRBV29-1, the J gene TRBJ2-5; possible D gene TRBD2, 6 bases. CDR3 size: 12 residues. V lost 4 bases, J lost 1 base, and 7 bases lay in between. Germline V lookup: CDR1 SQVTM, CDR2 ANQGSEA. Using reference TRBV29-1 and TRBJ2-5 for the parts outside the CDR3, the full variable domain is SAVISQKPSRDICQRGTSLTIQCQVDSQVTMMFWYRQQPGQSLTLIATANQGSEATYESGFVIDKFPISRPNLTFSTLTVSNMSPEDSSIYLCSVAGGQETQYFGPGTRLLVL.

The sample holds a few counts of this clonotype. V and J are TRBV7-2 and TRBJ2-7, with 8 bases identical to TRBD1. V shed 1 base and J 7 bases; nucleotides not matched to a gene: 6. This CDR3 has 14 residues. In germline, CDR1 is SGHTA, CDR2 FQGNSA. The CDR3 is CASSLVRTGMEQYF. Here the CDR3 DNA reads TGTGCCAGCAGCTTAGTTCGGACAGGGATGGAGCAGTACTTC.

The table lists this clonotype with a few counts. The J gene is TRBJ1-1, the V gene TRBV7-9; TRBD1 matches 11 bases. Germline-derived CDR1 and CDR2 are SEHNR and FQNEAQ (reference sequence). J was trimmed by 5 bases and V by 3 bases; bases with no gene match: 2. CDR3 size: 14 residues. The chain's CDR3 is CASSLDRGRTEAFF. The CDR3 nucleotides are TGTGCCAGCAGCTTGGACAGGGGGCGAACTGAAGCTTTCTTT.

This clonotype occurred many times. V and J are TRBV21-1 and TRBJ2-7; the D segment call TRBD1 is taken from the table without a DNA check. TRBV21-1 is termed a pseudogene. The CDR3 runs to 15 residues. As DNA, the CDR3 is TGTGCCAGCAGCAAAGGAAGGGGTCCATCCTACGAGCAGTACTTC. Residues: CASSKGRGPSYEQYF.

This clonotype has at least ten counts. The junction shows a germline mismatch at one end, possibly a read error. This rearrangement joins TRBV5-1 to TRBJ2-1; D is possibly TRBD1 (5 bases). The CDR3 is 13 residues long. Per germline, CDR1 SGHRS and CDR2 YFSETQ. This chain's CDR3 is CASSFQGGDEQFF. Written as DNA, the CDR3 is TGTGCCAGCAGCTTCCAGGGTGGGGATGAGCAGTTCTTC.

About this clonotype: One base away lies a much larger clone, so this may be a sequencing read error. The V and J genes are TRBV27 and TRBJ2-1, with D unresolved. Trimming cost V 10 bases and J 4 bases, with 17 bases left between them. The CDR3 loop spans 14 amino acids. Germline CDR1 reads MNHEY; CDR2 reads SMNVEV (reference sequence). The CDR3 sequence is CATYLVGGYNEQFF. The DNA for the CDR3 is TGTGCCACCTACCTAGTGGGCGGTTACAATGAGCAGTTCTTC.

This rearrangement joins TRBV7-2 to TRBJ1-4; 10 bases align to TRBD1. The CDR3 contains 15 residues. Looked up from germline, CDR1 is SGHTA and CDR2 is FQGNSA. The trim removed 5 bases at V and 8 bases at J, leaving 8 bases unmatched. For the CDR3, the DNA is TGTGCCAGCAGCCTCAGGACAGGGGGAGGAGAAAAACTGTTTTTT. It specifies CASSLRTGGGEKLFF.

The CDR3 reads CAISEIAGGFSYEQYF. The CDR3 region has the DNA TGTGCCATCAGTGAGATTGCGGGGGGCTTCTCCTACGAGCAGTACTTC. V usage is TRBV10-3 and J usage is TRBJ2-7; the match to TRBD2 covers 8 bases. The CDR3 covers 16 residues. Germline values: CDR1 ENHRY, CDR2 SYGVKD. V was clipped by 2 bases and J by 0 bases; unmatched bases: 6.

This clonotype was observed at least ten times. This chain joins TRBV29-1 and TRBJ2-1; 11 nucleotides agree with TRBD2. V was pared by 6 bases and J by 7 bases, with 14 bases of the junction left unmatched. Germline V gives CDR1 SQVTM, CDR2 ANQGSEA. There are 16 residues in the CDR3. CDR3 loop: CSVPGTSGPLRNEQFF. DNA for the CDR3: TGCAGCGTGCCCGGGACTAGCGGTCCCTTAAGGAATGAGCAGTTCTTC.

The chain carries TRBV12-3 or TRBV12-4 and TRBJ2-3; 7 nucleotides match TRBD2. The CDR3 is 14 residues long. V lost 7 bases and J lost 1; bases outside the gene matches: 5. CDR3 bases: TGTGCCAGCACCATTGGGAGGGGCACAGATACGCAGTATTTT. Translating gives CASTIGRGTDTQYF.

The chain's CDR3 is CSAPETGQGYNEQFF. Here the CDR3 DNA reads TGCAGTGCTCCTGAGACAGGGCAGGGGTACAATGAGCAGTTCTTC. This chain uses TRBV20-1 with TRBJ2-1; the match to TRBD1 covers 7 bases. The CDR3 contains 15 residues. CDR1 is DFQATT and CDR2 is SNEGSKA in the germline V gene (reference sequence). Losses at the gene ends were 5 bases for V and 4 bases for J; bases not matched to a gene: 11.

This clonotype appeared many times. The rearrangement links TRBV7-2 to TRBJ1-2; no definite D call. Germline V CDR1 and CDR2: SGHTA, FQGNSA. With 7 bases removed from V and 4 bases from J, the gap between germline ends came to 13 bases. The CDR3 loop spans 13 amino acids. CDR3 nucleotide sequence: TGTGCCAGCACCATACATGGCCCCTATGGCTACACCTTC. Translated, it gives CASTIHGPYGYTF.

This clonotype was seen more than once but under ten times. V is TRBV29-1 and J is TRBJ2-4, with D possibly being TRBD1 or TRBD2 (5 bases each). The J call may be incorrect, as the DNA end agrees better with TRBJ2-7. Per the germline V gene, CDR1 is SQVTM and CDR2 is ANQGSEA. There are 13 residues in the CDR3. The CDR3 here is CSVEKGTGYEQYF. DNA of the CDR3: TGCAGCGTTGAAAAAGGGACCGGGTACGAGCAGTACTTC.